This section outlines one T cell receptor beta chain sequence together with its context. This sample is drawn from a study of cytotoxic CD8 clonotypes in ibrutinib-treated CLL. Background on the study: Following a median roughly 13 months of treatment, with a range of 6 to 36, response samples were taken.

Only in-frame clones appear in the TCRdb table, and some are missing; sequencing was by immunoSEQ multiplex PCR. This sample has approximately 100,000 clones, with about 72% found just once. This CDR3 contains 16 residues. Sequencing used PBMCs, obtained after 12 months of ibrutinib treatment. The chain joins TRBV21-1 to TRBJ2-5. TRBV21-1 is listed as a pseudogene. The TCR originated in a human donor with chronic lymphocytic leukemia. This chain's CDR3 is CASTPLFSGAQETQYF. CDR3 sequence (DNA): TGTGCCAGCACCCCCCTCTTTTCCGGGGCCCAAGAGACCCAGTACTTC.